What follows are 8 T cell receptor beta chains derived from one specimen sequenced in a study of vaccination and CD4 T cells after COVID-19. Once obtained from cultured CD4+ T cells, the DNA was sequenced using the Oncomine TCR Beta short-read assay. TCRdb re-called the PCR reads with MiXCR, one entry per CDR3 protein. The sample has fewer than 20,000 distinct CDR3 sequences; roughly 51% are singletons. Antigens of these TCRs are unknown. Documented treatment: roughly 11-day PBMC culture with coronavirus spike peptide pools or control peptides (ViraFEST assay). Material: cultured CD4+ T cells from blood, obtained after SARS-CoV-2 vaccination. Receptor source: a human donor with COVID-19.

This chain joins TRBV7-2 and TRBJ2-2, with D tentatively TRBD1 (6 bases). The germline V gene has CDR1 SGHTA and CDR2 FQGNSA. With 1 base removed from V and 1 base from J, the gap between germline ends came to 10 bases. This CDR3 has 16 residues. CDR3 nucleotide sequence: TGTGCCAGCAGCTTAGTTACAGGGAGGAACACCGGGGAGCTGTTTTTT. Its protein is CASSLVTGRNTGELFF.

The CDR3 region is CASSSYRDNTEAFF. DNA of the CDR3: TGTGCCAGCAGCTCATACAGGGATAACACTGAAGCTTTCTTT. The chain uses TRBV12-3 or TRBV12-4 and TRBJ1-1; perhaps TRBD1 as D (6 bases). Trimming stripped 6 bases from V and 2 bases from J, with 13 bases between. The CDR3 loop spans 14 amino acids.

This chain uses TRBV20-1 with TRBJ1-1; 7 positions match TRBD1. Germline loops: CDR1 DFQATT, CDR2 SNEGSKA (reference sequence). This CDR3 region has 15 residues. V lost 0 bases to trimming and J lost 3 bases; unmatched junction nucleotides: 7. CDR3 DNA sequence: TGCAGTGCTAGAGATCCAGGGGGGTCTGACACTGAAGCTTTCTTT. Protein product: CSARDPGGSDTEAFF.

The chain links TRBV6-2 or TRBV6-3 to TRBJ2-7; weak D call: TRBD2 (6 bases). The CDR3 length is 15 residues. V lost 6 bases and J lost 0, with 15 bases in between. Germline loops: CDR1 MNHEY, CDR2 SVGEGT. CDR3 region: CASRGTGTYSYEQYF. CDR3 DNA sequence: TGTGCCAGCAGGGGGACCGGGACTTACTCCTACGAGCAGTACTTC.

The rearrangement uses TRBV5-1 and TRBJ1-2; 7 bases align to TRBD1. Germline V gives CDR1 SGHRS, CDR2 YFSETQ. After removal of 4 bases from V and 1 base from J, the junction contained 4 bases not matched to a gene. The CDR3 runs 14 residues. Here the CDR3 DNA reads TGCGCCAGCAGCCCACAGGGGATTAACTATGGCTACACCTTC. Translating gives CASSPQGINYGYTF.

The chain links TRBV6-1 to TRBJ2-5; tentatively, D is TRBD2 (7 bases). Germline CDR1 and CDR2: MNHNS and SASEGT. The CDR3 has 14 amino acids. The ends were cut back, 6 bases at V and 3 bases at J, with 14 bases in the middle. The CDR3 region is CASSRAGDKETQYF. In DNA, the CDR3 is TGTGCCAGCAGCCGGGCGGGGGACAAAGAGACCCAGTACTTC.

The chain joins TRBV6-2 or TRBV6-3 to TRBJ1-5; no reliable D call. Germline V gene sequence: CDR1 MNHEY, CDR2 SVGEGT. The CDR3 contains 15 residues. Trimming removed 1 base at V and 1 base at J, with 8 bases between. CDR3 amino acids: CASSYFGTSNQPQHF. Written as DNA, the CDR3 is TGTGCCAGCAGTTACTTCGGTACCAGCAATCAGCCCCAGCATTTT.

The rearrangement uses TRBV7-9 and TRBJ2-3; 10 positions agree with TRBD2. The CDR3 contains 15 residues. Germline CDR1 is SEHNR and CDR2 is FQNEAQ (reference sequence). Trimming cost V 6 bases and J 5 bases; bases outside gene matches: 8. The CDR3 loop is CASRAGTSVVDTQYF. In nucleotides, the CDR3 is TGTGCCAGCAGGGCCGGGACTAGCGTAGTAGATACGCAGTATTTT. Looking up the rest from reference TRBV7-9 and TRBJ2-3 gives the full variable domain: DTGVSQNPRHKITKRGQNVTFRCDPISEHNRLYWYRQTLGQGPEFLTYFQNEAQLEKSRLLSDRFSAERPKGSFSTLEIQRTEQGDSAMYLCASRAGTSVVDTQYFGPGTRLTVL.